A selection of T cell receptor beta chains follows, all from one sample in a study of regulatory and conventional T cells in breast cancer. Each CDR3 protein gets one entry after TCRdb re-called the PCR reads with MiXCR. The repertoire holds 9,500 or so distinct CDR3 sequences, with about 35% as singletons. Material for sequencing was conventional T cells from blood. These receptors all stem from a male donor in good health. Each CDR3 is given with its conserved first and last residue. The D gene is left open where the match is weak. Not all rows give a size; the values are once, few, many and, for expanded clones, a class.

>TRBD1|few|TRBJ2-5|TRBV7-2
CASSLGQQETQYF
TGTGCCAGCAGCCTGGGACAGCAAGAGACCCAGTACTTC
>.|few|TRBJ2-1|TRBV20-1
CSASPPTSRDEQFF
TGCAGTGCTAGCCCGCCGACTAGTCGGGATGAGCAGTTCTTC
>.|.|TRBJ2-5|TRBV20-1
CSARGLYRESQETQYF
TGCAGTGCTCGGGGTCTTTACCGGGAGAGCCAAGAGACCCAGTACTTC
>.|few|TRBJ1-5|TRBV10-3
CAIGGMQDQPQHF
TGTGCCATCGGAGGAATGCAGGATCAGCCCCAGCATTTT
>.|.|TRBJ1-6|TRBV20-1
CSARDWDNSPLHF
TGCAGTGCTAGGGACTGGGATAATTCACCCCTCCACTTT
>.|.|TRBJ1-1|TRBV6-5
CASLRGVGTEAFF
TGTGCCAGCCTGCGGGGGGTCGGTACTGAAGCTTTCTTT
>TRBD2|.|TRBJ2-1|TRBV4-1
CASSLRLAGGNNEQFF
TGCGCCAGCAGCCTGAGACTAGCGGGGGGAAACAATGAGCAGTTCTTC
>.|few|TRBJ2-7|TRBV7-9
CASSPAGYEQYF
TGTGCCAGCAGCCCCGCGGGGTACGAGCAGTACTTC
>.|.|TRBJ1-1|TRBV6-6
CASSYSRSGRMNTEAFF
TGTGCCAGCAGTTACTCGAGGTCCGGCAGAATGAACACTGAAGCTTTCTTT
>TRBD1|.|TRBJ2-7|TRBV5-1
CASSLAGTGREQYF
TGTGCCAGCAGCTTGGCCGGGACAGGGCGCGAGCAGTACTTC
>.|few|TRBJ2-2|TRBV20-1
CSARDLRTVSMNTGELFF
TGCAGTGCTAGAGACCTCCGGACGGTATCCATGAACACCGGGGAGCTGTTTTTT
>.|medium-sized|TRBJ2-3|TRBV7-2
CASSLELTGRGSTDTQYF
TGTGCCAGCAGCTTAGAGCTAACCGGGCGGGGTAGCACAGATACGCAGTATTTT
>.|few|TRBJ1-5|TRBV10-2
CASSEGARASQPQHF
TGCGCCAGCAGTGAGGGGGCCAGGGCAAGTCAGCCCCAGCATTTT
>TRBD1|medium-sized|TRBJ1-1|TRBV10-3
CATEQGLNTEAFF
TGTGCCACCGAACAGGGGTTGAACACTGAAGCTTTCTTT
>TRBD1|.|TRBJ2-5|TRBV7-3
CASSSTYRGETQYF
TGTGCCAGCAGCTCGACTTACAGGGGCGAGACCCAGTACTTC
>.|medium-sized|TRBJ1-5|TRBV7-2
CASSLDRVYNQPQHF
TGTGCCAGCAGCTTAGACAGAGTGTACAATCAGCCCCAGCATTTT
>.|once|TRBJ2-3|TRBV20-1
CSASILVTDTQYF
TGCAGTGCTAGTATTTTAGTCACAGATACGCAGTATTTT
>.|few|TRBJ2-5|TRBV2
CASSGGAWETQYF
TGTGCCAGCAGTGGAGGGGCTTGGGAGACCCAGTACTTC
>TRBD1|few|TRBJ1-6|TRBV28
CASSLDGQGNSPLHF
TGTGCCAGCAGTTTAGACGGACAGGGTAATTCACCCCTCCACTTT
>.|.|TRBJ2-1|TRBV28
CAWGRGASYNEQFF
TGTGCTTGGGGGCGCGGGGCCTCCTACAATGAGCAGTTCTTC
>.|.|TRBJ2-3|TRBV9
CASSPLGLVLTDTQYF
TGTGCCAGCAGCCCCCTGGGGCTAGTCTTGACAGATACGCAGTATTTT
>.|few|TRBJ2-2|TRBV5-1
CASARAGELFF
TGCGCCAGCGCCCGTGCCGGGGAGCTGTTTTTT
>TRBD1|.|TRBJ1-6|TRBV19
CASATGGDSPLHF
TGTGCCAGCGCTACAGGGGGCGATTCACCCCTCCACTTT
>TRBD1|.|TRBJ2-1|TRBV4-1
CASSQLGDRGNYGQFF
TGCGCCAGCAGCCAATTGGGGGACAGGGGGAATTATGGGCAGTTCTTC
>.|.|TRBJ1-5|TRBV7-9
CASTFLRGPSNPQHF
TGTGCCAGCACCTTTCTCCGCGGGCCGTCTAACCCCCAGCATTTT
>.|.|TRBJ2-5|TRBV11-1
CASSHRTERETQYF
TGTGCCAGCAGCCATCGGACAGAACGGGAGACCCAGTACTTC
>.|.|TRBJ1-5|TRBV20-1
CSARRERVNQPQHF
TGCAGTGCTAGAAGAGAACGGGTAAATCAGCCCCAGCATTTT
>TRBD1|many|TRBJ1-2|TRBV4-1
CASSQDLRGLGGYTF
TGCGCCAGCAGCCAAGATCTGAGGGGGCTTGGGGGCTACACCTTC
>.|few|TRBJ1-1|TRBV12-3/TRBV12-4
CASSPADTEAFF
TGTGCCAGCAGTCCCGCGGACACTGAAGCTTTCTTT
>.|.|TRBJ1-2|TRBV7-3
CASSLSPDSGYTF
TGTGCCAGCAGCTTAAGCCCGGACTCTGGCTACACCTTC
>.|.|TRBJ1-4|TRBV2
CASSLGQRTLQLFF
TGTGCCAGCAGTTTGGGGCAGCGGACCCTTCAGCTGTTTTTT
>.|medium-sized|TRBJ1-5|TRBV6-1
CASAGVNQPQHF
TGTGCCAGCGCTGGCGTTAATCAGCCCCAGCATTTT
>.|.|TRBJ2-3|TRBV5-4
CASSLGAGSTDTQYF
TGTGCCAGCAGCCTGGGGGCGGGAAGCACAGATACGCAGTATTTT
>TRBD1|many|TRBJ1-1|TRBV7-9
CASSLQGTEDEAFF
TGTGCCAGCAGTTTACAGGGGACGGAGGATGAAGCTTTCTTT
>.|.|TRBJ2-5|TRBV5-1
CASSLGGSETQYF
TGCGCCAGCAGCTTAGGCGGGTCAGAGACCCAGTACTTC
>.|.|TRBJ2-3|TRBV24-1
CATSDLRSPDTQYF
TGTGCCACCAGTGATTTGCGGTCCCCAGATACGCAGTATTTT
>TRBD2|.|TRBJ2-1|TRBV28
CASKGTRDNNEQFF
TGTGCCAGCAAGGGGACTAGAGATAACAATGAGCAGTTCTTC
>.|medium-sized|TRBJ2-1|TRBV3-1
CASSLDTSSYNEQFF
TGTGCCAGCAGTCTGGACACTAGCTCCTACAATGAGCAGTTCTTC